This T cell receptor (beta chain) was retrieved from a study of T cells in Graves' hyperthyroidism and ophthalmopathy. The germline CDR1 and CDR2 sequences are SEHNR and FQNEAQ (reference sequence). The CDR3 covers 13 residues. Trimming took off 5 bases at V and 4 bases at J, with 8 bases between the two ends. The PBMCs were sourced from fresh peripheral blood (around 9.3 ml). RNA transcripts provided the source from which TCR beta CDR3 regions were amplified. During a first-round RT-PCR of the TCR CDR3, the HTBI primer set was used. TCRdb processed the multiplex PCR reads anew with MiXCR; each CDR3 protein has one entry. The sample contains 800,000 or so distinct CDR3 sequences, 38% of which appear only once.

The receptor was isolated from a man between 18 and 35 years old with Graves' hyperthyroidism. The chain joins TRBV7-9 to TRBJ1-4, with D uncertain. Sequencing was carried out using blood. CDR3 nucleotides: TGTGCCAGCAGCACCCACGGTAATGAAAAACTGTTTTTT. This gives the protein CASSTHGNEKLFF.